The following is a TCR beta chain sequence with its context. Its antigen is unidentified. The method was immunoSEQ multiplex PCR; TCRdb's version includes in-frame clones alone and lacks a portion of them. The sample holds 200,000 or so clones, 79% seen once. The TCR beta libraries used 2 to 2.5 micrograms of genomic DNA that came from cryopreserved PBMCs. The entry originates in a study of cytotoxic CD8 clonotypes in ibrutinib-treated CLL. In the study overall: Results showed some 24 partial and 2 complete responses; following median around 73 months, roughly 14 remained remitted, about 12 advanced.

Per germline, CDR1 KGHSH and CDR2 LQKENI. This CDR3 has 14 residues. The V and J ends lost 0 bases and 5 bases respectively, with 10 bases between them. Regarding the study as a whole: Public clonotypes were rare and shrank or held steady on treatment.

This chain connects TRBV18 to TRBJ1-2; D is unresolved. The input for sequencing was PBMCs, taken after 12 months of ibrutinib treatment. This receptor was identified in a human donor with chronic lymphocytic leukemia. CDR3 DNA sequence: TGTGCCAGCTCACCACCGTATGGCGGTTATGGCTACACCTTC. It translates to CASSPPYGGYGYTF.